This T cell receptor beta chain is drawn from a study of T-cell memory formation after mild COVID-19. Study-wide background: TCR clusters were mostly confined to one donor each.

Germline V lookup: CDR1 SGHDT, CDR2 YYEEEE. The CDR3 loop spans 19 amino acids. The trim removed 1 base at V and 0 bases at J, leaving 13 bases unmatched. Via MiXCR, TCRdb re-called the 5' RACE reads, giving one row per CDR3 protein. The table records more than 120,000 distinct CDR3 sequences, around 5.8% of them present only once. Findings of the study overall: Balance between CD4 and CD8 was seen in clones contracting day 15 to 85, and a CD4+ lean was seen in later expanders. CD4+ contracting clones were mainly CM and EM; CD8+ ones, EMRA. Second-wave clones that peaked on day 37 lacked confirmed SARS-CoV-2 specificity.

This clonotype was seen many times. Its specificity is not known. This sequence joins TRBV5-6 and TRBJ1-3, with TRBD1 matching 7 bases. This clonotype was obtained from an adult woman who had mild COVID-19 (a few samples of this study predate the infection). Cell type and time point are not known. Sequencing used PBMCs or a T cell subset sorted from them (not recorded which). CDR3 amino acids: CASSLFSRRDRHSGNTIYF. CDR3 nucleotide sequence: TGTGCCAGCAGCTTGTTTTCCCGCCGGGACAGACACTCTGGAAACACCATATATTTT.